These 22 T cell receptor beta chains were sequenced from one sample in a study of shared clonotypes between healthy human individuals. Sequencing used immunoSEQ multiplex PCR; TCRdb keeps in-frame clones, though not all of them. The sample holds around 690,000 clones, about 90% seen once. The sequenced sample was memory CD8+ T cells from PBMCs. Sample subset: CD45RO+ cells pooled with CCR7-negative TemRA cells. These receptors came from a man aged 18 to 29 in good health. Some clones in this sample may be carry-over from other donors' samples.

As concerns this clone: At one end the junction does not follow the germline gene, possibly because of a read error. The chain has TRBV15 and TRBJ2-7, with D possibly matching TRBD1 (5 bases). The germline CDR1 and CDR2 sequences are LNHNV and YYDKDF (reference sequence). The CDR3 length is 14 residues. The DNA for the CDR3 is TGTGCCACCAGCGGAGAAACCGACAGCAACGAGCAGTACTTC. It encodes CATSGETDSNEQYF.

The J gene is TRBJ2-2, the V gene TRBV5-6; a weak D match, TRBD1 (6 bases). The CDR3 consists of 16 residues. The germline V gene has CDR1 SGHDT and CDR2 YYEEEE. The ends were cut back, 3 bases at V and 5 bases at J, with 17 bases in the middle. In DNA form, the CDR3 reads TGTGCCAGCAGCTCGGAGGAAGGGGGAAGAACCGGGGAGCTGTTTTTT. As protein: CASSSEEGGRTGELFF.

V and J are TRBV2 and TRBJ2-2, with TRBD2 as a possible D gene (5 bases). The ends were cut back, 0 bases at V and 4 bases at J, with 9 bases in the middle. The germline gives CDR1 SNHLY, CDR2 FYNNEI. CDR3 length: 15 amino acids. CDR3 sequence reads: CASSEALRGTGELFF. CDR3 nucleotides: TGTGCCAGCAGTGAAGCACTCCGGGGCACCGGGGAGCTGTTTTTT.

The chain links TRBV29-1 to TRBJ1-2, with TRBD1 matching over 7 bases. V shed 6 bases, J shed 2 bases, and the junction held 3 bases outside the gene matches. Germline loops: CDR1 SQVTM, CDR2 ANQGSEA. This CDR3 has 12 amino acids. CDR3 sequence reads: CSVRDSNYGYTF. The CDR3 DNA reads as TGCAGCGTGCGGGACAGCAACTATGGCTACACCTTC.

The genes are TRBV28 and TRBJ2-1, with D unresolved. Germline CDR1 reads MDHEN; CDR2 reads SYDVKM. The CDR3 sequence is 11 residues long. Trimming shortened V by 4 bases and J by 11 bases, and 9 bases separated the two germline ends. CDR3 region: CASSYVDKQFF. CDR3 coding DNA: TGTGCCAGCAGTTACGTCGACAAGCAGTTCTTC.

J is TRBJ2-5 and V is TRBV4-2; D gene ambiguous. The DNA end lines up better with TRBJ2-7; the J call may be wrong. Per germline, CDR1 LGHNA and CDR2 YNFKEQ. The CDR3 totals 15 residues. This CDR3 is CASSQIDSGTYEQYF. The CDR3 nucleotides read TGTGCCAGCAGCCAAATTGATTCGGGCACCTACGAGCAGTACTTC.

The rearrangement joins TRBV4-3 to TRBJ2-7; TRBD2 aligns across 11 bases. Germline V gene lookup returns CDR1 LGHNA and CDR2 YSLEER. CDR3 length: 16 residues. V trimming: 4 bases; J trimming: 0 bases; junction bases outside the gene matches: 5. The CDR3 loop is CASSPGTSGNSYEQYF. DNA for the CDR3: TGCGCCAGCAGCCCGGGGACTAGCGGAAACTCCTACGAGCAGTACTTC.

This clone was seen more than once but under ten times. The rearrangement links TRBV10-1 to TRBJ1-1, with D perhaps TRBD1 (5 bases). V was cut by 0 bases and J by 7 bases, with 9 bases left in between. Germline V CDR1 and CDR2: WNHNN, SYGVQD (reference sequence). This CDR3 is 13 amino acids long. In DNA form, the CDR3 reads TGCGCCAGCAGTGAGTCGAGAGACAGTGAAGCTTTCTTT. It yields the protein CASSESRDSEAFF.

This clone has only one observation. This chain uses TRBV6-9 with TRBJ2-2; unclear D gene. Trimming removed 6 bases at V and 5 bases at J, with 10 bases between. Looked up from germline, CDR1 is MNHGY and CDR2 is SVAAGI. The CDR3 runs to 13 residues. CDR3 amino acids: CASSRPMTGELFF. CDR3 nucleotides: TGTGCCAGCAGCCGACCGATGACCGGGGAGCTGTTTTTT.

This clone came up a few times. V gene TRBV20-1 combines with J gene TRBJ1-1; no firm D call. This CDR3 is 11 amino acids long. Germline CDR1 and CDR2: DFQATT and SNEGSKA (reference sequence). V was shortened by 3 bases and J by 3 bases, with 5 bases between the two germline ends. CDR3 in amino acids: CSASSYTEAFF. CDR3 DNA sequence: TGCAGTGCTAGTTCTTACACTGAAGCTTTCTTT.

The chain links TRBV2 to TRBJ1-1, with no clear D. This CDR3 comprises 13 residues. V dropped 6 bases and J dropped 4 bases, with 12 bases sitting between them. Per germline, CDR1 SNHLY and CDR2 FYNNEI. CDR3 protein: CASSLLVGTEAFF. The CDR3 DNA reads TGTGCCAGCAGCCTGTTGGTGGGCACTGAAGCTTTCTTT.

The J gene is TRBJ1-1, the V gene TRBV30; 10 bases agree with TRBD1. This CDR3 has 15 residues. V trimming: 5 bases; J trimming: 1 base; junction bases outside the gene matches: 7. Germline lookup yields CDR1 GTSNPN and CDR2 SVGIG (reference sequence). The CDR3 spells CAWVGDRGTNTEAFF. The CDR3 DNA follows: TGTGCCTGGGTAGGGGACAGGGGAACGAACACTGAAGCTTTCTTT.

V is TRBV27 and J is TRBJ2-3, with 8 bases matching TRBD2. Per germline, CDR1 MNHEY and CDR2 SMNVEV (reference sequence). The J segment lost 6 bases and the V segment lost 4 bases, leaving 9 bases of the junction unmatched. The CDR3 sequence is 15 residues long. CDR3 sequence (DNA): TGTGCCAGCAGTTCCCGTTTTCCGGGAGGGGATACGCAGTATTTT. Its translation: CASSSRFPGGDTQYF.

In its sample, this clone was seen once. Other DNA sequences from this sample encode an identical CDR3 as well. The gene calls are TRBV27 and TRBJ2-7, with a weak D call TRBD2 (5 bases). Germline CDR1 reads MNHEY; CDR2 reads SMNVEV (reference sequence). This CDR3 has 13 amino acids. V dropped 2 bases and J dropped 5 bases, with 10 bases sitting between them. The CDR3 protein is CASSLGGGHEQYF. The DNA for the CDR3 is TGTGCCAGCAGTTTAGGTGGCGGGCACGAGCAGTACTTC.

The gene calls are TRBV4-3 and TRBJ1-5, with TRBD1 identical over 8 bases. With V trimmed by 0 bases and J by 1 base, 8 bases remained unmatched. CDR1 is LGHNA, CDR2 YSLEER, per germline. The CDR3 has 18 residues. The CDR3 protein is CASSQELGTGWSNQPQHF. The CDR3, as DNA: TGCGCCAGCAGCCAAGAATTAGGGACAGGTTGGAGCAATCAGCCCCAGCATTTT.

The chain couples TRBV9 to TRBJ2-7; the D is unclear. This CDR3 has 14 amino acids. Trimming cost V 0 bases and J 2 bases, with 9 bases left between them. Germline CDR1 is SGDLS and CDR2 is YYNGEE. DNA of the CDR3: TGTGCCAGCAGCGTAGTTGCGGACGCCTACGAGCAGTACTTC. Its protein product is CASSVVADAYEQYF.

The CDR3 region is CSVVYQGGYTEAFF. The CDR3 coding sequence is TGCAGCGTTGTGTACCAGGGGGGGTACACTGAAGCTTTCTTT. This chain connects TRBV29-1 to TRBJ1-1, with TRBD1 identical over 7 bases. Unmatched junction bases numbered 8, after V lost 4 bases and J lost 3 bases. This CDR3 has 14 residues. The germline CDR1 and CDR2 sequences are SQVTM and ANQGSEA.

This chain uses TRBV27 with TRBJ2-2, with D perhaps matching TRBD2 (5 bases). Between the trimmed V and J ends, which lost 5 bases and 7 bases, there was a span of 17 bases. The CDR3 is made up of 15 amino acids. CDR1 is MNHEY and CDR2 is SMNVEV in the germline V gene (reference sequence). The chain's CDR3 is CASSNSRGLVGELFF. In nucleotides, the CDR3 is TGTGCCAGCAGTAACTCGAGAGGGTTGGTCGGGGAGCTGTTTTTT.

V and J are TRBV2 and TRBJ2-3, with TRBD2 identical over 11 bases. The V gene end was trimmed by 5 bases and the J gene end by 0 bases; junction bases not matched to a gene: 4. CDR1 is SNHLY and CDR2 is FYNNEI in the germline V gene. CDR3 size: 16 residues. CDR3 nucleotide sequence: TGTGCCAGCAGTCCGGGACTAGCGGCCAGCACAGATACGCAGTATTTT. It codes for CASSPGLAASTDTQYF.

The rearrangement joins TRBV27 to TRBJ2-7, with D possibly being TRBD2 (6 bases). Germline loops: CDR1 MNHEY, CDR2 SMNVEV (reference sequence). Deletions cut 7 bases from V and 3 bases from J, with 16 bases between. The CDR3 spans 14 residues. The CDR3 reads CASKQEGSVYEQYF. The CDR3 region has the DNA TGTGCCAGCAAGCAGGAGGGGAGCGTCTACGAGCAGTACTTC.

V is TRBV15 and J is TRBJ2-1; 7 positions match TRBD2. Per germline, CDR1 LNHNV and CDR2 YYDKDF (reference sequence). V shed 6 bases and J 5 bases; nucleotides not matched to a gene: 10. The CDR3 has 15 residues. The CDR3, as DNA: TGTGCCACCAGTCCGACTAGCCGGAGGGACAATGAGCAGTTCTTC. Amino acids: CATSPTSRRDNEQFF.

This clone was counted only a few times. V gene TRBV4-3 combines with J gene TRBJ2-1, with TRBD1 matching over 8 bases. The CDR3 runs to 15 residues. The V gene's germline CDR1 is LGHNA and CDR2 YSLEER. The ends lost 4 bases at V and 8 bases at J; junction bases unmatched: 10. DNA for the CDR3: TGCGCCAGCAGCCCCTATCATGGACAGGGATATGAGCAGTTCTTC. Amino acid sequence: CASSPYHGQGYEQFF.